The clone carrying this T cell receptor (beta chain) has a count of ten or more. Its antigen is unidentified. The data are from a study of regulatory T cells in long-lasting Graves disease. Study-level points and caveats: Study was limited to peripheral blood, excluding thyroid tissue. Accuracy was possibly reduced by small sample size.

HTBI primers from iRepertoire and Arm-PCR of CDR3 regions yielded the TCR beta libraries. Per the original data handling: Identification yielded 60 or so TRBV and some 15 TRBJ segments across samples. TCRdb re-analysed the multiplex PCR reads in MiXCR, keeping a single row per CDR3 protein. TCRdb's processing, not the study's, gives the V and J calls here. Of 350,000 to 550,000 distinct CDR3 sequences listed, less than 20% are singletons. The time point was: newly diagnosed GD, antithyroid drugs for less than 3 months. The TCR library was prepared using RNA isolated from PBMCs. The authors diagnosed Graves' disease using American Thyroid Association guidelines. Separately, the same data were catalogued under a study of T cells in Graves' hyperthyroidism and ophthalmopathy.

The clonotype originates from a woman younger than 35 with Graves disease. This sample comprised peripheral blood mononuclear cells (PBMCs), obtained at new diagnosis, from a patient treated with antithyroid drugs.

The CDR3 protein is CASSLALDRGETQYF. Written as DNA, the CDR3 is TGTGCCAGCAGCTTAGCCTTGGACAGGGGAGAGACCCAGTACTTC. The chain links TRBV7-9 to TRBJ2-5; 9 nucleotides line up with TRBD1. Germline CDR1 SEHNR, CDR2 FQNEAQ (reference sequence). With 0 bases clipped from V and 4 bases from J, the junction kept 3 bases outside the gene matches. The CDR3 consists of 15 residues.